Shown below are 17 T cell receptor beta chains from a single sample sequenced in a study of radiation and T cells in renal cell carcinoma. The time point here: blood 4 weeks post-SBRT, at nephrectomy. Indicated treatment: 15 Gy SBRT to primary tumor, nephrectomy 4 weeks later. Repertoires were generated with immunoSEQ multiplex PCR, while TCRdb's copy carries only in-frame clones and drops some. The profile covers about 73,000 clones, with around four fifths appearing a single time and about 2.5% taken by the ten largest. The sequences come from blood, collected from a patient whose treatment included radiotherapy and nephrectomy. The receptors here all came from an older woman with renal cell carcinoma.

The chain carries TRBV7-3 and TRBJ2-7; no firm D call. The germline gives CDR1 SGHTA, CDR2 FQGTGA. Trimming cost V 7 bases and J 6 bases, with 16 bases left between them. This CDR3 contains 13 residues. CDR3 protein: CASKAGPESEQYF. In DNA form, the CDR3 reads TGTGCCAGCAAGGCTGGGCCGGAGAGCGAGCAGTACTTC.

The CDR3 sequence: CASSVDSGDTQYF. The CDR3 DNA is TGTGCCAGCAGTGTAGATAGCGGAGATACGCAGTATTTT. The gene calls are TRBV2 and TRBJ2-3; D perhaps matches TRBD2 (6 bases). The CDR3 is 13 amino acids. CDR1 is SNHLY and CDR2 is FYNNEI in the germline V gene. The ends were cut back, 4 bases at V and 5 bases at J, with 10 bases in the middle. The whole variable domain, filled in from reference TRBV2 and TRBJ2-3, reads EPEVTQTPSHQVTQMGQEVILRCVPISNHLYFYWYRQILGQKVEFLVSFYNNEISEKSEIFDDQFSVERPDGSNFTLKIRSTKLEDSAMYFCASSVDSGDTQYFGPGTRLTVL.

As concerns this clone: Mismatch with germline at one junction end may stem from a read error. This CDR3 reads CASRIDRDTDTQYF. DNA of the CDR3: TGTGCCAGTAGAATAGACAGGGACACAGATACGCAGTATTTT. The V call is TRBV19, the J call TRBJ2-3, with 7 bases aligning to TRBD1. The CDR3 spans 14 residues. CDR1 and CDR2 from the germline V gene are LNHDA and SQIVND (reference sequence).

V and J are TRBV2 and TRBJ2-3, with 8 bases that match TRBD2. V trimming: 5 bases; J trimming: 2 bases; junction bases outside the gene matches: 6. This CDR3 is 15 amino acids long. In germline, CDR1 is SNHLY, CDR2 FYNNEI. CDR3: CASSKTSAYTDTQYF. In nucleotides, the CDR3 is TGTGCCAGCAGTAAGACTAGCGCCTACACAGATACGCAGTATTTT. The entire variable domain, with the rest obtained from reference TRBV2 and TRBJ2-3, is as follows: EPEVTQTPSHQVTQMGQEVILRCVPISNHLYFYWYRQILGQKVEFLVSFYNNEISEKSEIFDDQFSVERPDGSNFTLKIRSTKLEDSAMYFCASSKTSAYTDTQYFGPGTRLTVL.

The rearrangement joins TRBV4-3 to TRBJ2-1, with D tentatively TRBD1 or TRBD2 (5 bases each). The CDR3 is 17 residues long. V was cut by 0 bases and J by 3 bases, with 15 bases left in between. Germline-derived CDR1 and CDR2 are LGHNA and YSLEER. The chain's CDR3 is CASSQDGVSGHYNEQFF. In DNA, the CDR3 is TGCGCCAGCAGCCAAGATGGGGTCAGCGGACACTACAATGAGCAGTTCTTC.

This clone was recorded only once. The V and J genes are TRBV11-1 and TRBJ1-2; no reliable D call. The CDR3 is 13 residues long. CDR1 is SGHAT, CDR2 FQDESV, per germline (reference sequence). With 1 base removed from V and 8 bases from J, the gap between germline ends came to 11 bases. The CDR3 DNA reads TGTGCCAGCAGCTTAGGGGCAGAAGCCGGCTACACCTTC. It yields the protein CASSLGAEAGYTF.

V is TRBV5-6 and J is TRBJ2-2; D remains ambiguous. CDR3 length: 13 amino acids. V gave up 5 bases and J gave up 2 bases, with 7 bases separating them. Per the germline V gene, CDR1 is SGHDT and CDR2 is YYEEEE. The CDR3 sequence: CASSSANTGELFF. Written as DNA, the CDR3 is TGTGCCAGCAGTTCCGCTAACACCGGGGAGCTGTTTTTT.

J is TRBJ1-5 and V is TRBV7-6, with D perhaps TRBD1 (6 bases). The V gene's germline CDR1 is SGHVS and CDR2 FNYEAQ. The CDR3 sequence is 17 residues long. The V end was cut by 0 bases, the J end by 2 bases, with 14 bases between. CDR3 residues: CASSLARKGGGNQPQHF. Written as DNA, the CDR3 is TGTGCCAGCAGCTTAGCGCGAAAGGGGGGTGGCAATCAGCCCCAGCATTTT.

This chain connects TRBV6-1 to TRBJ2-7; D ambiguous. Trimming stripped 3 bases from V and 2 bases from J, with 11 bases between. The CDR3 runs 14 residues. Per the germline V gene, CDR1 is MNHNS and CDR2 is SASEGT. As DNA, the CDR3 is TGTGCCAGCAGTGATACGACACAAACCTACGAGCAGTACTTC. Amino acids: CASSDTTQTYEQYF.

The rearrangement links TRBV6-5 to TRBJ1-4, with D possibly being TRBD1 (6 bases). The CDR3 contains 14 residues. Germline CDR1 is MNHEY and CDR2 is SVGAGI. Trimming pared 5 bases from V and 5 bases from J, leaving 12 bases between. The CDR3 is CASSAGVRNEKLFF. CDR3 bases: TGTGCCAGCAGTGCAGGGGTGAGGAATGAAAAACTGTTTTTT.

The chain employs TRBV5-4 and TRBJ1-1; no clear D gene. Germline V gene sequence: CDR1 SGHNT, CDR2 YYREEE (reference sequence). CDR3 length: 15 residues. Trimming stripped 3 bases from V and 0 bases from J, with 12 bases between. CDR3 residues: CASSSNGLLNTEAFF. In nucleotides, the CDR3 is TGTGCCAGCAGCTCGAACGGACTCCTGAACACTGAAGCTTTCTTT.

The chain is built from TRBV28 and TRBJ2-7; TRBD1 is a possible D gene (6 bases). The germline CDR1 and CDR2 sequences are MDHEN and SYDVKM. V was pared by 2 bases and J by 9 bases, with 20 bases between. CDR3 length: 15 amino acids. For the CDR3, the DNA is TGTGCCAGCAGTTTAGGTGGGCAGGGGTCCCCAGTGCAGTACTTC. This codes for CASSLGGQGSPVQYF.

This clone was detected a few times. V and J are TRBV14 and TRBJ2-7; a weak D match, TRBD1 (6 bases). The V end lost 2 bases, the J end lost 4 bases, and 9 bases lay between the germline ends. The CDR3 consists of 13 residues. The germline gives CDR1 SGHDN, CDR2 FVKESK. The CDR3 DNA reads TGTGCCAGCAGCCAAAGGGGGATTTACGAGCAGTACTTC. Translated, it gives CASSQRGIYEQYF.

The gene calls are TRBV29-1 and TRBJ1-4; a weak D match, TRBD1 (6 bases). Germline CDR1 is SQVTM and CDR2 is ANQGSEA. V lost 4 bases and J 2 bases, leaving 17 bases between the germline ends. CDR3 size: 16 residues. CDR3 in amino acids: CSVVGGTPATNEKLFF. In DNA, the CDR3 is TGCAGCGTTGTGGGGGGGACACCTGCGACTAATGAAAAACTGTTTTTT.

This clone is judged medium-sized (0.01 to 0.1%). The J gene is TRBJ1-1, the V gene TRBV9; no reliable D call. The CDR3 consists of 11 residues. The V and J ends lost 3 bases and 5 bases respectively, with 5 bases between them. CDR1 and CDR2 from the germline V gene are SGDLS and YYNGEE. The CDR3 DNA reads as TGTGCCAGCAGCGGAGGGACTGAAGCTTTCTTT. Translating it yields CASSGGTEAFF.

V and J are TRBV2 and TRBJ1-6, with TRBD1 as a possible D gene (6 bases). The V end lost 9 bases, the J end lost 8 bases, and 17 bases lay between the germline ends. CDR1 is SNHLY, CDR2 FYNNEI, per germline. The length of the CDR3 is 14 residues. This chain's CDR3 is CASFIGTPYSPLHF. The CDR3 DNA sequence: TGTGCCAGTTTTATTGGGACACCCTATTCACCCCTCCACTTT.

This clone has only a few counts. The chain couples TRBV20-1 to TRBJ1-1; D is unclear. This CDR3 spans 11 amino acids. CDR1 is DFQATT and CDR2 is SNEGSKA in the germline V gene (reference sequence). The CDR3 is CRNRLNTEAFF. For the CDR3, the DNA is TGCAGGAACCGCTTGAACACTGAAGCTTTCTTT.